These 31 T cell receptor beta chains were sequenced from one sample in a study of T-cell reconstitution after alpha-beta-depleted transplantation in children. Preparing the TCRbeta library involved the use of unique molecular identifiers. TCRdb re-called the PCR reads through MiXCR, storing one row per CDR3 protein. The sample shows approximately 510,000 distinct CDR3 sequences, approximately 20% of them seen only once. The sequences come from PBMCs from the stem cell graft donor, collected from the stem cell graft. The receptor source for this set is a human donor who donated a stem cell graft to a child with acute lymphoblastic leukemia.

This clonotype has only a few counts. The chain uses TRBV5-1 and TRBJ1-2; D is uncertain. Germline V CDR1 and CDR2: SGHRS, YFSETQ. The CDR3 contains 16 residues. V dropped 5 bases and J dropped 3 bases, with 20 bases sitting between them. CDR3: CASRKGGFPLDYGYTF. The DNA of the CDR3 is TGCGCCAGCAGAAAGGGCGGGTTCCCCCTGGACTATGGCTACACCTTC.

The chain has TRBV11-2 and TRBJ2-7, with D perhaps TRBD1 or TRBD2 (5 bases each). V lost 1 base and J 2 bases, leaving 21 bases between the germline ends. The CDR3 sequence is 18 residues long. Per germline, CDR1 SGHAT and CDR2 FQNNGV. The CDR3 DNA reads TGTGCCAGCAGCTTAGTGAGGGGATTACCCTACCACGCCTACGAGCAGTACTTC. This codes for CASSLVRGLPYHAYEQYF.

V is TRBV5-1 and J is TRBJ2-5, with D hard to call. The CDR3 runs to 16 residues. Trimming removed 4 bases at V and 2 bases at J, with 18 bases between. Germline-derived CDR1 and CDR2 are SGHRS and YFSETQ. CDR3 DNA: TGCGCCAGCAGCCCGAATTCCGGACCGAGACAAGAGACCCAGTACTTC. Protein sequence: CASSPNSGPRQETQYF.

This clonotype was picked up a small number of times. The chain joins TRBV11-2 to TRBJ2-1; D may be TRBD1 (5 bases). The CDR3 runs 15 residues. The V gene lost 1 base and the J gene lost 6 bases, with 13 bases spanning the gap. Germline V gene sequence: CDR1 SGHAT, CDR2 FQNNGV. CDR3 sequence reads: CASSLGAGPGNEQFF. As DNA, the CDR3 is TGTGCCAGCAGCTTAGGTGCAGGGCCTGGCAATGAGCAGTTCTTC. Full variable domain (outside the CDR3, taken from reference TRBV11-2 and TRBJ2-1): EAGVAQSPRYKIIEKRQSVAFWCNPISGHATLYWYQQILGQGPKLLIQFQNNGVVDDSQLPKDRFSAERLKGVDSTLKIQPAKLEDSAVYLCASSLGAGPGNEQFFGPGTRLTVL.

This clonotype was seen a few times. The rearrangement links TRBV10-1 to TRBJ1-4; D not certain. The CDR3 runs 12 residues. Trimming cost V 3 bases and J 5 bases, with 4 bases left between them. Germline lookup yields CDR1 WNHNN and CDR2 SYGVQD (reference sequence). The CDR3 DNA is TGCGCCAGCAGTGACCGGAATGAAAAACTGTTTTTT. Translated, it gives CASSDRNEKLFF.

The chain carries TRBV5-1 and TRBJ2-3; 9 nucleotides match TRBD2. Germline CDR1 SGHRS, CDR2 YFSETQ. This CDR3 comprises 17 residues. Trimming removed 4 bases from V and 2 bases from J; junction bases left unmatched: 11. As DNA, the CDR3 is TGCGCCAGCAGCCCACAGTTAGCGGGGGTTTTCACAGATACGCAGTATTTT. It is translated as CASSPQLAGVFTDTQYF.

The chain has TRBV27 and TRBJ2-7, with 7 bases aligning to TRBD2. The CDR3 sequence is 14 residues long. Germline loops: CDR1 MNHEY, CDR2 SMNVEV (reference sequence). V lost 2 bases, J lost 6 bases, and 7 bases stayed unmatched. The CDR3 protein is CASSLIGDYLEQYF. Written as DNA, the CDR3 is TGTGCCAGCAGTTTAATAGGGGACTACCTCGAGCAGTACTTC.

V gene TRBV11-2 combines with J gene TRBJ1-2, with 12 bases fitting TRBD1. Germline trimming cut 6 bases from V and 3 bases from J; bases unmatched to any gene: 5. Germline CDR1 is SGHAT and CDR2 is FQNNGV. The CDR3 consists of 15 residues. The CDR3 DNA follows: TGTGCCAGCAGGGGACAGGGGGCTCCTTACTATGGCTACACCTTC. Protein: CASRGQGAPYYGYTF.

This chain connects TRBV7-9 to TRBJ2-7; D might be TRBD1 (5 bases). V was trimmed by 5 bases and J by 2 bases, leaving 16 bases between them. The CDR3 has 15 amino acids. CDR1 and CDR2 from the germline V gene are SEHNR and FQNEAQ (reference sequence). The CDR3 loop is CASSHLLDRPYEQYF. DNA of the CDR3: TGTGCCAGCAGCCATCTTCTCGACAGACCCTACGAGCAGTACTTC. Together with reference TRBV7-9 and TRBJ2-7, the CDR3 gives the full variable domain: DTGVSQNPRHKITKRGQNVTFRCDPISEHNRLYWYRQTLGQGPEFLTYFQNEAQLEKSRLLSDRFSAERPKGSFSTLEIQRTEQGDSAMYLCASSHLLDRPYEQYFGPGTRLTVT.

This clonotype has more than one count but fewer than ten. V gene TRBV3-1 combines with J gene TRBJ2-1; D remains ambiguous. V lost 1 base to trimming and J lost 2 bases, with 9 bases between them. There are 15 residues in the CDR3. Germline assignment: CDR1 LGHDT and CDR2 YNNKEL (reference sequence). The CDR3 nucleotides read TGTGCCAGCAGCCAAGTCCCTCGGACCTACAATGAGCAGTTCTTC. It specifies CASSQVPRTYNEQFF.

This sequence joins TRBV12-3 or TRBV12-4 and TRBJ2-2, with a tentative D call TRBD2 (5 bases). CDR3 length equals 15 residues. Trimming shortened V by 4 bases and J by 6 bases, and 15 bases separated the two germline ends. The CDR3 DNA reads as TGTGCCAGCAGTTCTGGTTCTTGGGAGTCCGGGGAGCTGTTTTTT. Its translation: CASSSGSWESGELFF.

This clonotype was seen a handful of times. This chain connects TRBV9 to TRBJ2-1; D is perhaps TRBD1 (7 bases). The length of the CDR3 is 16 residues. From germline, CDR1 is SGDLS and CDR2 YYNGEE. Trimming took 2 bases from V and 7 from J, leaving 19 bases between them. Here the CDR3 reads CASSVGGGLKGNEQFF. In nucleotides, the CDR3 is TGTGCCAGCAGCGTCGGAGGGGGCTTAAAAGGAAATGAGCAGTTCTTC.

This clonotype has just a few counts. The rearrangement joins TRBV7-8 to TRBJ2-3; D ambiguous. Per the germline V gene, CDR1 is SGHVS and CDR2 is FQNEAQ. The CDR3 runs 17 residues. V was trimmed by 2 bases and J by 2 bases, leaving 17 bases between them. This chain's CDR3 is CASSLSGGRQYTDTQYF. The CDR3 nucleotides are TGTGCCAGCAGCTTATCTGGCGGCAGACAATACACAGATACGCAGTATTTT.

In this sample, this clonotype turned up a few times. V is TRBV12-3 or TRBV12-4 and J is TRBJ2-1; a possible D gene is TRBD2 (7 bases). The CDR3 extends over 13 amino acids. V was cut by 0 bases and J by 10 bases, with 10 bases left in between. This CDR3 reads CASSLASGGEQFF. CDR3 bases: TGTGCCAGCAGTTTAGCGTCGGGGGGCGAGCAGTTCTTC.

The chain is built from TRBV21-1 and TRBJ2-7; the table gives TRBD1 as D, unverified against the DNA. TRBV21-1 is listed as a pseudogene. The CDR3 consists of 15 residues. This CDR3 is CASRGQAVGFYEQYF. DNA of the CDR3: TGTGCCAGCAGGGGACAGGCCGTCGGTTTCTACGAGCAGTACTTC.

The V call is TRBV7-9, the J call TRBJ1-2, with D possibly matching TRBD1 (6 bases). Trimming took off 6 bases at V and 7 bases at J, with 15 bases between the two ends. The CDR3 spans 13 residues. Germline CDR1 and CDR2: SEHNR and FQNEAQ (reference sequence). The CDR3 is CASRDKQGRGYTF. CDR3 coding DNA: TGTGCCAGCAGAGATAAACAGGGTCGTGGCTACACCTTC.

This clonotype was detected a few times. The chain combines TRBV29-1 with TRBJ2-7, with unresolved D. Trimming pared 2 bases from V and 3 bases from J, leaving 5 bases between. The CDR3 loop spans 11 amino acids. The germline V gene has CDR1 SQVTM and CDR2 ANQGSEA. Written as DNA, the CDR3 is TGCAGCGTTGAATCAAACTACGAGCAGTACTTC. This encodes CSVESNYEQYF.

This clonotype was detected a few times. The chain is built from TRBV7-9 and TRBJ1-5; D may be TRBD1 (6 bases). The V gene's germline CDR1 is SEHNR and CDR2 FQNEAQ (reference sequence). The CDR3 has 15 residues. The V and J ends lost 5 bases and 3 bases respectively, with 14 bases between them. As DNA, the CDR3 is TGTGCCAGCAGCAGCGACAGGACTTTCAATCAGCCCCAGCATTTT. Its protein is CASSSDRTFNQPQHF.

V gene TRBV5-1 combines with J gene TRBJ1-2, with D unclear. Germline loops: CDR1 SGHRS, CDR2 YFSETQ. The CDR3 has 15 amino acids. Deletions cut 4 bases from V and 2 bases from J, with 15 bases between. The DNA for the CDR3 is TGCGCCAGCAGCCGGTACAAAGTCCGGAACTATGGCTACACCTTC. Protein product: CASSRYKVRNYGYTF.

This clonotype was detected a few times. The gene calls are TRBV28 and TRBJ1-2; the match to TRBD1 covers 9 bases. CDR3 size: 16 residues. The germline V gene encodes CDR1 MDHEN and CDR2 SYDVKM. The junction had 8 bases not matched to a gene; V was cut back by 4 bases and J by 2 bases. The DNA for the CDR3 is TGTGCCAGCAGTTCGAAGCAGGGACAGGGCAACTATGGCTACACCTTC. Protein product: CASSSKQGQGNYGYTF.

This clonotype appeared a few times. The V call is TRBV12-3 or TRBV12-4, the J call TRBJ1-1, with D unresolved. This CDR3 spans 13 amino acids. Trimming removed 2 bases from V and 3 bases from J, with 7 bases in between. CDR3 in DNA: TGTGCCAGCAGTTTAATGGCTGACACTGAAGCTTTCTTT. Translating gives CASSLMADTEAFF.

This clonotype was observed a few times. The V call is TRBV7-6, the J call TRBJ2-7; 9 nucleotides match TRBD2. CDR1 is SGHVS and CDR2 is FNYEAQ in the germline V gene. CDR3 length equals 15 residues. The ends lost 5 bases at V and 5 bases at J; junction bases unmatched: 10. CDR3 protein: CASSAAAGGNNEQYF. As DNA, the CDR3 is TGTGCCAGCAGCGCAGCAGCGGGGGGCAATAACGAGCAGTACTTC.

The chain employs TRBV7-9 and TRBJ2-7; D may correspond to TRBD1 or TRBD2 (5 bases each). Germline V gene sequence: CDR1 SEHNR, CDR2 FQNEAQ (reference sequence). The V end lost 1 base, the J end lost 4 bases, and 14 bases lay between the germline ends. The CDR3 has 15 amino acids. The chain's CDR3 is CASSLGGAGPYEQYF. As DNA, the CDR3 is TGTGCCAGCAGCTTAGGAGGGGCAGGACCTTACGAGCAGTACTTC.

There are a few counts of this clonotype. This chain links TRBV12-3 or TRBV12-4 with TRBJ2-7; no clear D. The CDR3 extends over 15 amino acids. The germline V and J ends were trimmed by 5 bases and 1 base, with 15 bases remaining between them. The CDR3 DNA sequence: TGTGCCAGCAGTCCTCTACCCCCAGTGTCCTACGAGCAGTACTTC. Protein: CASSPLPPVSYEQYF.

This clonotype came up a few times. Here the CDR3 reads CATSRAGGAGGELFF. CDR3 bases: TGTGCCACCAGCAGGGCAGGGGGCGCCGGCGGGGAGCTGTTTTTT. This rearrangement joins TRBV15 to TRBJ2-2; 8 nucleotides agree with TRBD1. Trimming cost V 3 bases and J 7 bases; bases outside gene matches: 7. The length of the CDR3 is 15 residues. From germline, CDR1 is LNHNV and CDR2 YYDKDF (reference sequence).

The chain carries TRBV4-2 and TRBJ2-7; unclear D gene. The germline V gene has CDR1 LGHNA and CDR2 YNFKEQ. Between the trimmed V and J ends, which lost 2 bases and 4 bases, there was a span of 12 bases. The CDR3 totals 14 residues. The CDR3 loop is CASSQSLLGYEQYF. The DNA for the CDR3 is TGTGCCAGCAGCCAAAGCCTATTGGGTTACGAGCAGTACTTC.

There are a few counts of this clonotype. The chain combines TRBV12-3 or TRBV12-4 with TRBJ1-1; TRBD1 is a possible D gene (5 bases). V lost 3 bases to trimming and J lost 6 bases, with 11 bases between them. This CDR3 has 13 residues. The chain's CDR3 is CASSFMWGAEAFF. The CDR3 DNA reads as TGTGCCAGCAGTTTTATGTGGGGGGCTGAAGCTTTCTTT.

This clonotype was seen a handful of times. This rearrangement joins TRBV9 to TRBJ2-7; possibly TRBD1 for D (6 bases). The ends were cut back, 5 bases at V and 2 bases at J, with 17 bases in the middle. The length of the CDR3 is 15 residues. Per the germline V gene, CDR1 is SGDLS and CDR2 is YYNGEE. CDR3 nucleotides: TGTGCCAGCAGTGATTCAATCCAGGGGCCCTACGAGCAGTACTTC. This sequence encodes CASSDSIQGPYEQYF.

The J gene is TRBJ1-2, the V gene TRBV30; D ambiguous. This CDR3 is built from 12 residues. Trimming left V 4 bases short and J 8 bases short, with 14 bases between. Germline CDR1 is GTSNPN and CDR2 is SVGIG (reference sequence). This chain's CDR3 is CAWKEAGLGYTF. CDR3 sequence (DNA): TGTGCCTGGAAGGAGGCAGGACTGGGCTACACCTTC. Using reference TRBV30 and TRBJ1-2 for the parts outside the CDR3, the full variable domain is SQTIHQWPATLVQPVGSPLSLECTVEGTSNPNLYWYRQAAGRGLQLLFYSVGIGQISSEVPQNLSASRPQDRQFILSSKKLLLSDSGFYLCAWKEAGLGYTFGSGTRLTVV.

This clonotype was detected only a few times. This rearrangement joins TRBV2 to TRBJ2-7, with 9 bases that match TRBD1. CDR1 is SNHLY, CDR2 FYNNEI, per germline. Trimming cost V 6 bases and J 1 base; bases outside gene matches: 4. There are 14 residues in the CDR3. The CDR3 coding sequence is TGTGCCAGCAGGAACGGACAGGGGTCCTACGAGCAGTACTTC. This gives the protein CASRNGQGSYEQYF.

The chain links TRBV5-1 to TRBJ2-1; 9 positions match TRBD1. CDR3 length: 14 amino acids. V was pared by 3 bases and J by 8 bases, with 6 bases of the junction left unmatched. Germline-derived CDR1 and CDR2 are SGHRS and YFSETQ. In DNA, the CDR3 is TGCGCCAGCAGCTCCGGGACAGGGCGCTATGAGCAGTTCTTC. This translates into CASSSGTGRYEQFF. The complete variable domain, with remaining parts taken from reference TRBV5-1 and TRBJ2-1, reads KAGVTQTPRYLIKTRGQQVTLSCSPISGHRSVSWYQQTPGQGLQFLFEYFSETQRNKGNFPGRFSGRQFSNSRSEMNVSTLELGDSALYLCASSSGTGRYEQFFGPGTRLTVL.